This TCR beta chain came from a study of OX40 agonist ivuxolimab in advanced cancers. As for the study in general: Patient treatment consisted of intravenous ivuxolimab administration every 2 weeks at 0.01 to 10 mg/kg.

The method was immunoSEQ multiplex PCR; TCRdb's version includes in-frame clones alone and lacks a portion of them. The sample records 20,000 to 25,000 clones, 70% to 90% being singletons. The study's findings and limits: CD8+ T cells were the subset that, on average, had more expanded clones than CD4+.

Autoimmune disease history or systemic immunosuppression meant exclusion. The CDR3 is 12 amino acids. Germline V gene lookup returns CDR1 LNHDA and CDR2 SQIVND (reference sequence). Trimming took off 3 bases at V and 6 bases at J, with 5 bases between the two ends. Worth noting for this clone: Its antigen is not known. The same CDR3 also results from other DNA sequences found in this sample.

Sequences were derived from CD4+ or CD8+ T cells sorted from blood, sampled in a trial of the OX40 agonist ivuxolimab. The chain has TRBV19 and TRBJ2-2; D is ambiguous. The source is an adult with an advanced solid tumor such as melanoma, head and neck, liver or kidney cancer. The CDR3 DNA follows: TGTGCCAGTAGTATCCAGGCCGGGGAGCTGTTTTTT. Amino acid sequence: CASSIQAGELFF. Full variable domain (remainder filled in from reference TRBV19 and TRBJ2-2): DGGITQSPKYLFRKEGQNVTLSCEQNLNHDAMYWYRQDPGQGLRLIYYSQIVNDFQKGDIAEGYSVSREKKESFPLTVTSAQKNPTAFYLCASSIQAGELFFGEGSRLTVL.